The rows below give T cell receptor beta chains drawn from one sample of a study of cytomegalovirus exposure and HLA in healthy donors. Libraries were prepared by immunoSEQ multiplex PCR; TCRdb keeps only in-frame clonotypes and omits some of them. Counted here are approximately 110,000 clones, about 70% occurring once; the ten biggest clones make up approximately 4.1%. The sample consisted of PBMCs. The receptors were gathered from a woman in her thirties or forties in good health and CMV-seronegative. CDR3s include the opening cysteine and the closing phenylalanine or tryptophan. The D gene is left open where the match is weak. A clone size is listed for some rows: how often the clone was seen (once, few, many), or a class if it is expanded.

>TRBV7-2|TRBJ1-2|-|TRBD1
TGTGCCAGCAGCTTAGCTAGCTTACGAGGACAGGGACTTCGGGGCTACACCTTC
CASSLASLRGQGLRGYTF
>TRBV10-3|TRBJ2-7|once|TRBD2
TGTGCCATCGGCGGGGGAAACTACGAGCAGTACTTC
CAIGGGNYEQYF
>TRBV19|TRBJ1-5|-|TRBD1
TGTGCCAGTACCGACAGGGGCAATCAGCCCCAGCATTTT
CASTDRGNQPQHF
>TRBV11-2|TRBJ2-7|once|-
TGTGCCAGCAGCTCCCTGCGGGGAGTCAGCCCCTACGAGCAGTACTTC
CASSSLRGVSPYEQYF
>TRBV9|TRBJ2-7|-|-
TGTGCCAGCAGCGTAAACTGGTGGTCCTACGAGCAGTACTTC
CASSVNWWSYEQYF
>TRBV9|TRBJ2-1|few|-
TGTGCCAGCAGCGCTACGACTGGCTACAATGAGCAGTTCTTC
CASSATTGYNEQFF
>TRBV9|TRBJ2-3|-|TRBD2
TGTGCCAGCACCAAGGGGGCGGGGGGGTCGTTAGATACGCAGTATTTT
CASTKGAGGSLDTQYF
>TRBV7-2|TRBJ2-7|-|TRBD2
TGTGCCAGCAGCTTAGGTAGCGGGGGCTACGAGCAGTACTTC
CASSLGSGGYEQYF
>TRBV28|TRBJ1-1|-|-
TGTGCCATCCCTCTAAGGACAGACACTGAAGCTTTCTTT
CAIPLRTDTEAFF
>TRBV4-3|TRBJ1-2|-|-
TGCGCCAGCAGCCAAGAGCGCCAGGAGGTGATCTATGGCTACACCTTC
CASSQERQEVIYGYTF
>TRBV30|TRBJ1-2|-|-
TGTGCCTGGAGCGGGCAGATGAGCGGTCTTGCTAGCGGCTACACCTTC
CAWSGQMSGLASGYTF
>TRBV2|TRBJ2-5|-|TRBD1
TGTGCCAGCAGGAGCCCTACAGGGGTGGAGACCCAGTACTTC
CASRSPTGVETQYF
>TRBV2|TRBJ2-5|-|TRBD1
TGTGCCAGCAGGGCCCCGGACAGGGTGGGAGAGACCCAGTACTTC
CASRAPDRVGETQYF
>TRBV7-6|TRBJ2-3|-|TRBD1
TGTGCCAGCAGCTTGGGGACAGGATTAATCACAGATACGCAGTATTTT
CASSLGTGLITDTQYF
>TRBV7-9|TRBJ2-5|once|TRBD2
TGTGCCAGCAGCTTAGCCGGGACTAGCGGCCAAGAGACCCAGTACTTC
CASSLAGTSGQETQYF
>TRBV11-1|TRBJ1-1|-|-
TGTGCCAGCAGCCCCCGGACAGAGGGTGAAGCTTTCTTT
CASSPRTEGEAFF
>TRBV13|TRBJ1-5|few|TRBD1
TGTGCCAGCAGCTCGGACAGGGTGCAGCCCCAGCATTTT
CASSSDRVQPQHF
>TRBV7-2|TRBJ2-1|-|-
TGTGCCAGCAGCCCCGGGGCGGGGTACAATGAGCAGTTCTTC
CASSPGAGYNEQFF
>TRBV27|TRBJ1-4|-|TRBD1
TGTGCCAGCAGTTCTCGACAGGGGGTGAGGGGAAAACTGTTTTTT
CASSSRQGVRGKLFF
>TRBV2|TRBJ2-6|few|-
TGTGCCAGCATGAGTGACAGGCACTCTGGGGCCAACGTCCTGACTTTC
CASMSDRHSGANVLTF
>TRBV5-1|TRBJ2-3|-|TRBD2
TGCGCCAGCAGCTTGGCTAGCGGGGGATTTTCTCCAGATACGCAGTATTTT
CASSLASGGFSPDTQYF
>TRBV11-3|TRBJ1-3|-|-
TGTGCCAGCAGCTTAGGAGCGGGAACTGGAAACACCATATATTTT
CASSLGAGTGNTIYF
>TRBV28|TRBJ2-2|-|TRBD2
TGTGCCAGCAGTCCAACCGGACTAGCGGGAGTAGGCACCGGGGAGCTGTTTTTT
CASSPTGLAGVGTGELFF
>TRBV4-3|TRBJ1-6|-|-
TGCGCCAGCAGCCAAGAGGCGGCGGGGGCAGGTTCACCCCTCCACTTT
CASSQEAAGAGSPLHF
>TRBV5-5|TRBJ2-1|-|-
TGTGCCAGCAGCTTACAGGGCGGTTACAATGAGCAGTTCTTC
CASSLQGGYNEQFF
>TRBV19|TRBJ2-7|-|TRBD1
TGTGCCAGTAGTATAGTGGGGACAGGAAGAGTGGAGCAGTACTTC
CASSIVGTGRVEQYF
>TRBV5-4|TRBJ2-3|-|TRBD2
TGTGCCAGCAGCTTGGGGGGGGAAGCGGGAGTTGCAGATACGCAGTATTTT
CASSLGGEAGVADTQYF
>TRBV13|TRBJ1-5|-|-
TGTGCCAGCAGCTTGGCAGGGGCCCATCAGCCCCAGCATTTT
CASSLAGAHQPQHF
>TRBV19|TRBJ2-2|-|TRBD1
TGTGCCAGTACCCGGGATCGGGACAGGGGAACCGGGGAGCTGTTTTTT
CASTRDRDRGTGELFF
>TRBV6-1|TRBJ2-2|-|-
TGTGCCAGCAGTTTCCAAAGGGGGGGAGCCGGGGAGCTGTTTTTT
CASSFQRGGAGELFF
>TRBV9|TRBJ1-1|-|TRBD1
TGTGCCAGCAGCGTAGACGCCGACAGGGGGCTGACTGAAGCTTTCTTT
CASSVDADRGLTEAFF
>TRBV7-6|TRBJ2-3|-|-
TGTGCCAGCAGCTTAGTCGACAGCCTCACAGATACGCAGTATTTT
CASSLVDSLTDTQYF
>TRBV19|TRBJ2-7|-|TRBD2
TGTGCCAGTAACGGGCCCCCGGGACTAGCGGCGAGTTACGAGCAGTACTTC
CASNGPPGLAASYEQYF
>TRBV5-4|TRBJ2-1|-|-
TGTGCCAGCACCAGGACGGGAGTCAATGAGCAGTTCTTC
CASTRTGVNEQFF
>TRBV7-3|TRBJ2-3|-|TRBD2
TGTGCCAGCAGCTTCTTTACTAGCGGCACAGATACGCAGTATTTT
CASSFFTSGTDTQYF
>TRBV5-4|TRBJ2-3|-|TRBD2
TGTGCCAGCAGCGCCCTACTAGCGGGAGGGCCACCAGATACGCAGTATTTT
CASSALLAGGPPDTQYF
>TRBV19|TRBJ1-3|-|TRBD1
TGTGCCAGTAGTATATCGGGACAGCGATTATCATCCCCCTCTGGAAACACCATATATTTT
CASSISGQRLSSPSGNTIYF